This entry concerns a single TCR beta chain. Its binding antigen is unknown. One base away there is no much larger clone; base qualities are not given. The CDR3 regions of human TCRbeta chains were subjected to immunosequencing. The paper's data handling went like this. TCRs in the repertoires were matched against a reference library of SARS-CoV-2-specific TCRs that had been generated with the MIRA antigen-specificity platform. Breadth was defined as the fraction of unique TCRs that were SARS-CoV-2-associated, and depth was defined as the fraction of total T cells that were SARS-CoV-2-associated. Using the MIRA data, each spike-specific TCR was mapped to the spike region that the TCR reacts to and placed in a CD4 or CD8 class. Log10-transformed breadth and depth values were compared by one-way ANOVA with Sidak's multiple comparisons tests. TCRdb holds this immuneACCESS table with in-frame rearrangements only. Some clones are missing; in checked studies, unresolved V genes explain under half, and the rest has no known cause. Clone size and the V and J calls come from that table; the DNA yielded D and trimming. The sample table shows some 130,000 clones, and roughly 92% are seen once. The ten largest clones add up to around 1.1% of the sample.

This sample was taken from a study of T cell responses to AZD1222 COVID-19 vaccine listed by TCRdb under 2021. Regarding the complete study: TCR sequencing covered more than 230 trial participants: 200 to 220 given two doses of AZD1222 and 26 given two doses of MenACWY control vaccine. Trial participants were enrolled into age subgroups of 18-55, 56-69 and 70-plus years, which contained 148, 28 and 57 TCR-sequenced participants, respectively.

The germline V gene encodes CDR1 SGHTA and CDR2 FQGNSA. Between the V and J ends, shortened by 3 bases and 4 bases respectively, the junction contains 10 bases. The CDR3, from cysteine to phenylalanine, totals 13 residues. Of the read, only the CDR3 DNA is kept; its 39 bases are in frame from base 1. The sample's time point label is to be understood as: about 28 days (+/-7) after the second vaccine dose. AZD1222 recipients given second doses at about 4 weeks or at about 12 weeks were pooled, since spike-specific TCR depth and breadth were not found to differ between the two schedules. Samples from vaccinated people were obtained from the UK trials COV001 and COV002, which included a single-blind randomized controlled phase 2/3 trial of AZD1222 (ChAdOx1 nCoV-19) in healthy adults. For TCRbeta chain sequencing, PBMC samples were collected from trial participants at day 0 and at day 28 after the second dose.

What the work shows at the level of the full study, not this receptor alone: Only five to seven AZD1222 recipients were SARS-CoV-2 seropositive at baseline, limiting conclusions about previously exposed vaccinees. Vaccine-associated CD4 TCRs spanned the whole spike protein, with dominant responses in regions 160-218 and 743-854. Participants were mostly white British, with more females than males. The authors suggested clonal diversity may have been underestimated. Epitopes outside the regions mutated in the B.1.351 and B.1.1.7 variants were reportedly recognized by nearly half of the unique spike-specific TCRs. The 56-69-year group was small, and its depth increase did not reach significance, likely because of low power. After two AZD1222 doses, both the breadth and the depth of spike-specific TCRs were significantly higher than at day 0 and than in MenACWY recipients. No day 14 peak-response samples were available, so repertoires were characterized only after the peak T cell response.

The rearrangement combines TRBV7-2 with TRBJ2-7; the D segment may tentatively be TRBD1 or TRBD2, each giving 5 matched bases. This clonotype was sampled from an adult who received the AZD1222 COVID-19 vaccine. The sequenced sample was peripheral blood, obtained 28 days after the second AZD1222 dose. CDR3 region: CASSFRGGYEQYF. The sequence in DNA is TGTGCCAGCAGCTTTAGGGGCGGGTACGAGCAGTACTTC. Extended through the reference TRBV7-2 and TRBJ2-7 proteins, this CDR3 yields the full variable domain: GAGVSQSPSNKVTEKGKDVELRCDPISGHTALYWYRQSLGQGLEFLIYFQGNSAPDKSGLPSDRFSAERTGGSVSTLTIQRTQQEDSAVYLCASSFRGGYEQYFGPGTRLTVT.